This entry describes one T cell receptor (beta chain). In the original workflow: By means of reference gene primer amplification, nucleated cell counts were estimated. Libraries were prepared by immunoSEQ multiplex PCR; TCRdb keeps only in-frame clonotypes and omits some of them. From that table come the V and J calls and clone size; the DNA was used to work out D and trimming. The sample shows roughly 90,000 clones, roughly nine tenths of them seen only once. The data are from a study of blood T cell repertoires in COVID-19. About the study: T cells, B-cell-depleted T cells, or PBMCs provided the cDNA or gDNA that served as material.

CDR1 and CDR2 (germline): LNHDA, SQIVND (reference sequence). This CDR3 has 15 residues. Trimming removed 5 bases from V and 4 bases from J; junction bases left unmatched: 11. Sequencing input: peripheral blood. The chain joins TRBV19 to TRBJ2-7; TRBD1 matches 7 bases. The sequence was collected from a middle-aged man with acute or convalescent COVID-19. The CDR3 sequence: CASSALQGSRYEQYF. CDR3 nucleotide sequence: TGTGCCAGTAGTGCCTTACAGGGGAGTCGATACGAGCAGTACTTC.